This T cell receptor (beta chain) was captured in a study of cytomegalovirus exposure and HLA in healthy donors. Notes on the study in general: Within the approximately 130 validation repertoires, first-cohort TCR clusters tended to co-occur, according to a later analysis. Despite most TCR sequences being rare, some public TCRs occurred in many donors.

Of note for this clone: The antigen remains undetermined.

Assay: immunoSEQ multiplex PCR; the TCRdb copy retains only in-frame clones and omits some. The sample yields about 78,000 clones, approximately 95% seen once. CDR1 and CDR2 from the germline V gene are SNHLY and FYNNEI. The CDR3 has 12 amino acids. V lost 6 bases, J lost 5 bases, and 10 bases lay in between. The sequence came from a man aged 18 to 30 in good health and CMV-seropositive. This chain links TRBV2 with TRBJ2-5, with D perhaps matching TRBD2 (5 bases). The sample was PBMCs. The CDR3 sequence is CASSGVEETQYF. DNA of the CDR3: TGTGCCAGCAGCGGGGTAGAGGAGACCCAGTACTTC.